This T cell receptor beta chain was identified in a study of OX40 agonist ivuxolimab in advanced cancers. This CDR3 comprises 16 residues. Looked up from germline, CDR1 is SEHNR and CDR2 is FQNEAQ (reference sequence). Trimming took off 1 base at V and 10 bases at J, with 20 bases between the two ends. Measured with immunoSEQ multiplex PCR; TCRdb has only the in-frame clones, and not every one. The table shows about 110,000 clones, with around 90% occurring only once. The TCR comes from an adult with an advanced solid tumor such as melanoma, head and neck, liver or kidney cancer. This specimen was CD4+ or CD8+ T cells sorted from blood, taken in a trial of the OX40 agonist ivuxolimab. This rearrangement joins TRBV7-9 to TRBJ1-5, with D tentatively TRBD1 (5 bases). CDR3 coding DNA: TGTGCCAGCAGCTTAGAGTTCGGCTCAGGGTACGAACCCCAGCATTTT. This translates into CASSLEFGSGYEPQHF.